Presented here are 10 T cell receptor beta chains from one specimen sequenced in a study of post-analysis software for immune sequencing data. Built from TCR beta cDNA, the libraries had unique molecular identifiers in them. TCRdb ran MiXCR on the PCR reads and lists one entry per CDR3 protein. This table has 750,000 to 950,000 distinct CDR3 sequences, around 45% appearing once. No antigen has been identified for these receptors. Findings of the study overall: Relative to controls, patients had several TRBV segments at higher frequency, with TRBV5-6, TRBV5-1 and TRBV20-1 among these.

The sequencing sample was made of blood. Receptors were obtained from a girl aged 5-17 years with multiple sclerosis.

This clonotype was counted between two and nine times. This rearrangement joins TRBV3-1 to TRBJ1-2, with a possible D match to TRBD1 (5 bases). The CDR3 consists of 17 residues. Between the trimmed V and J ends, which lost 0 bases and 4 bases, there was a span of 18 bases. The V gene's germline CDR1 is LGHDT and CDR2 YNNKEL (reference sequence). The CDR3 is CASSQDPHFEGPYGYTF. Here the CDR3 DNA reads TGTGCCAGCAGCCAAGATCCCCATTTCGAGGGGCCCTATGGCTACACCTTC.

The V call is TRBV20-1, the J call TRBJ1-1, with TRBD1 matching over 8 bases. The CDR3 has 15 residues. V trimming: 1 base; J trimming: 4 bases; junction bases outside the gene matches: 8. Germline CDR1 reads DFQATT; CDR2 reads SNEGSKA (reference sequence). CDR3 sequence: CSARATTGVGTEAFF. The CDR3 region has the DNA TGCAGTGCTAGAGCGACGACAGGGGTCGGCACTGAAGCTTTCTTT.

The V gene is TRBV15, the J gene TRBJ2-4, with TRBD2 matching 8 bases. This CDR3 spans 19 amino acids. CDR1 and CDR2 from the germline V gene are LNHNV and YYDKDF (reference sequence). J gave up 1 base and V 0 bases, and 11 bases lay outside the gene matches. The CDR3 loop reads CATSRDLWAGGMAKNIQYF. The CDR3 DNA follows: TGTGCCACCAGCAGAGATCTTTGGGCGGGAGGTATGGCCAAAAACATTCAGTACTTC. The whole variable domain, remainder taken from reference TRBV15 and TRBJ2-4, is DAMVIQNPRYQVTQFGKPVTLSCSQTLNHNVMYWYQQKSSQAPKLLFHYYDKDFNNEADTPDNFQSRRPNTSFCFLDIRSPGLGDTAMYLCATSRDLWAGGMAKNIQYFGAGTRLSVL.

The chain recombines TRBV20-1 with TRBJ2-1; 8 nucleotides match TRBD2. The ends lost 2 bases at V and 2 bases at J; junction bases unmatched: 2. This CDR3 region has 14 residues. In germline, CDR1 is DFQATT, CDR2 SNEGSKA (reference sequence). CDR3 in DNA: TGCAGTGCTAGAAGGGGACTAGCCTACAATGAGCAGTTCTTC. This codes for CSARRGLAYNEQFF.

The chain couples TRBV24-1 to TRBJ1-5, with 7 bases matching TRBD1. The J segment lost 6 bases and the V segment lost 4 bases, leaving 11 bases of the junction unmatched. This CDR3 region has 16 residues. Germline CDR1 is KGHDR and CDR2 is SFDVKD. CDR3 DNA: TGTGCCACCAGTGACGCGACCGGGACAGTGGGTCAGCCCCAGCATTTT. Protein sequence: CATSDATGTVGQPQHF.

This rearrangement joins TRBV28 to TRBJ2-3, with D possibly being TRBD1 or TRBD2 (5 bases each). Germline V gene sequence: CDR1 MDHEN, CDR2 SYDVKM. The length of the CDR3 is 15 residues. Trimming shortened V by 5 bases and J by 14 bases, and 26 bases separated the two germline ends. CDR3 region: CASSPQGATNEKLYF. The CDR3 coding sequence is TGTGCCAGCAGTCCCCAGGGAGCAACTAATGAAAAACTGTATTTT.

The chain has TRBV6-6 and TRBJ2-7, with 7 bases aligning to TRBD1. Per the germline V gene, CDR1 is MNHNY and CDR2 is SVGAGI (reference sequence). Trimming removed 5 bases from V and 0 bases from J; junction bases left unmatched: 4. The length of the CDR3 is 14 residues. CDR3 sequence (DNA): TGTGCCAGCAGTCGGGACAGCCTCTCCTACGAGCAGTACTTC. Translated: CASSRDSLSYEQYF.

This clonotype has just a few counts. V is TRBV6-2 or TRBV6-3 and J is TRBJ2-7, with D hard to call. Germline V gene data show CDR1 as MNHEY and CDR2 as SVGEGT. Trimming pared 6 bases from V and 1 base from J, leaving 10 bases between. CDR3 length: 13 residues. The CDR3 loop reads CASRRLGSYEQYF. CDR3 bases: TGTGCCAGCAGAAGGCTGGGGTCCTACGAGCAGTACTTC.

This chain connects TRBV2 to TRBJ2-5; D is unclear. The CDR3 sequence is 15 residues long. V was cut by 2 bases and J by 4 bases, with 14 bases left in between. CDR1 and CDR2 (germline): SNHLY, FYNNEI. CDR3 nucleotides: TGTGCCAGCAGTGAATTCGGAGCGACGCGAGAGACCCAGTACTTC. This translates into CASSEFGATRETQYF.

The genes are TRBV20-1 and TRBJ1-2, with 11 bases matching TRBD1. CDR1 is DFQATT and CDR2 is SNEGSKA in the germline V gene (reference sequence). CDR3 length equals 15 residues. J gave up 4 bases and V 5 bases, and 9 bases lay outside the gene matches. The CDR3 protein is CSAFRDRGAGYGYTF. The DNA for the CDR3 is TGCAGTGCTTTCCGGGACAGGGGGGCCGGCTATGGCTACACCTTC.